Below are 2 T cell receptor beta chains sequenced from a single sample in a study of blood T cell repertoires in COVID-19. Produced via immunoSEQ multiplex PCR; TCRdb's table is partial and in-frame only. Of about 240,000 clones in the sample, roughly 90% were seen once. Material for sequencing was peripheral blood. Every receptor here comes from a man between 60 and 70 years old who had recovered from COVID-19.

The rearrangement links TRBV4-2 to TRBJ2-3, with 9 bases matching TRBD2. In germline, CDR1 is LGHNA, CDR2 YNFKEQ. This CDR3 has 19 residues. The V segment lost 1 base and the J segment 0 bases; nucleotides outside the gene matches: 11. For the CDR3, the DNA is TGTGCCAGCAGCCAAGTAGGGCGGGGGGGTAGAGGCAGCACAGATACGCAGTATTTT. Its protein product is CASSQVGRGGRGSTDTQYF.

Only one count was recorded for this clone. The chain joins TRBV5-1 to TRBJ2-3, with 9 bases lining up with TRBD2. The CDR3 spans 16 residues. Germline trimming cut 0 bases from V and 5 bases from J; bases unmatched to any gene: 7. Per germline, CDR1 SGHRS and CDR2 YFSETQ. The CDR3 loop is CASSLEGAGGGDTQYF. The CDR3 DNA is TGCGCCAGCAGCTTGGAGGGAGCGGGGGGTGGAGATACGCAGTATTTT. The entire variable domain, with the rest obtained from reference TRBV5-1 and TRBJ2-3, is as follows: KAGVTQTPRYLIKTRGQQVTLSCSPISGHRSVSWYQQTPGQGLQFLFEYFSETQRNKGNFPGRFSGRQFSNSRSEMNVSTLELGDSALYLCASSLEGAGGGDTQYFGPGTRLTVL.